The present T cell receptor (beta chain) was sequenced within a study of post-analysis software for immune sequencing data. About this clonotype: What it binds is not known.

The library was made from cDNA and included unique molecular identifiers. Once 1 to 10 million T cells were used, roughly 490,000 cDNA molecules resulted. MiXCR, run by TCRdb on the PCR reads, gives a single entry per CDR3 protein. The sample yields approximately 770,000 distinct CDR3 sequences, about 43% seen once. Germline V gives CDR1 SGDLS, CDR2 YYNGEE. Trimming took off 4 bases at V and 13 bases at J, with 24 bases between the two ends. CDR3 length: 16 residues. Whole-study results and caveats: When patients were compared with controls, four or five TRBV segments were more frequent, TRBV5-6, TRBV5-1 and TRBV20-1 among them. Those samples that were prepared in the same batch co-clustered strongly by F measure. Comparison with controls showed significantly lower normalized Chao1 diversity in multiple sclerosis patients.

This chain links TRBV9 with TRBJ1-6, with a weak D call TRBD1 (6 bases). The receptor comes from a girl under 18 with multiple sclerosis. The sample comprised blood. CDR3 nucleotides: TGTGCCAGCAGCCTAGAACCGGGACAAGCGTCGGGGCCCCTCCACTTT. This sequence encodes CASSLEPGQASGPLHF.